This record concerns one TCR beta chain sequence. What it binds is not known. Only in-frame clones appear in the TCRdb table, and some are missing; sequencing was by immunoSEQ multiplex PCR. This table holds hundreds of thousands of clones, roughly 78% found once. Germline lookup yields CDR1 SGHNT and CDR2 YENEEA. This CDR3 has 17 amino acids. Trimming removed 5 bases from V and 0 bases from J, with 18 bases in between. This entry comes from a study of shared clonotypes between healthy human individuals. General study points: In contrast to clonotypes shared by all four donors, non-shared clonotypes had lower generation probabilities.

V is TRBV11-3 and J is TRBJ2-3, with a possible D match to TRBD1 (6 bases). The sequence was obtained from a woman in her twenties or thirties in good health. The sequencing input was memory CD4+ T cells sorted from blood. Subset: CD45RA-negative fraction. Here the CDR3 reads CASSPQPRGLSTDTQYF. The DNA for the CDR3 is TGTGCCAGCAGCCCACAGCCCAGGGGCCTCAGCACAGATACGCAGTATTTT. The full variable domain, its missing parts supplied by reference TRBV11-3 and TRBJ2-3, is EAGVVQSPRYKIIEKKQPVAFWCNPISGHNTLYWYLQNLGQGPELLIRYENEEAVDDSQLPKDRFSAERLKGVDSTLKIQPAELGDSAVYLCASSPQPRGLSTDTQYFGPGTRLTVL.